This T cell receptor beta chain was sequenced during a study of shared clonotypes between healthy human individuals. Assay execution took place at the deep level. The assay was immunoSEQ multiplex PCR, and TCRdb's table has in-frame clones only and misses some. The sample lists about 2.5 million clones, just under 95% seen once, with about 0.36% in the top ten. CD4+ cells underwent separation, giving CD45RA+ naive and CD45RA-negative memory subsets. The V gene's germline CDR1 is MNHEY and CDR2 SVGAGI. The junction had 7 bases not matched to a gene; V was cut back by 6 bases and J by 1 base. The CDR3 is made up of 15 amino acids.

Sequencing used naive CD4+ T cells from PBMCs. Described subset: CD45RA+ positively selected. The chain combines TRBV6-5 with TRBJ2-7; 9 nucleotides line up with TRBD1. The receptor was isolated from a man younger than 35 in good health. Some clones in this sample may be carry-over from other donors' samples. CDR3 DNA: TGTGCCAGCAGCCCCAACAGGGGGCATTCCTACGAGCAGTACTTC. It yields the protein CASSPNRGHSYEQYF.